These 31 T cell receptor beta chains were all obtained from the same sample, sequenced in a study of cytomegalovirus exposure and HLA in healthy donors. Primers: 60 Vbeta forward and 13 Jbeta reverse. Measured with immunoSEQ multiplex PCR; TCRdb has only the in-frame clones, and not every one. The sample shows under 200,000 clones, 75% to 85% of them seen only once. Sample: PBMCs. These receptors originate from a male donor in good health and CMV-seropositive.

The genes are TRBV11-3 and TRBJ2-7; 7 bases fit TRBD1. The CDR3 covers 14 residues. The trim removed 10 bases at V and 2 bases at J, leaving 11 bases unmatched. CDR1 is SGHNT and CDR2 is YENEEA in the germline V gene. The DNA of the CDR3 is TGTGCCATGAGACAGGGCCAGCTCACCTACGAGCAGTACTTC. It yields the protein CAMRQGQLTYEQYF.

The J gene is TRBJ2-5, the V gene TRBV6-6, with D maybe TRBD1 (6 bases). This CDR3 comprises 14 residues. CDR1 and CDR2 from the germline V gene are MNHNY and SVGAGI (reference sequence). V lost 6 bases and J lost 1, with 12 bases in between. The CDR3 region has the DNA TGTGCCAGCAGAATCCAGGGGCGCCAAGAGACCCAGTACTTC. This codes for CASRIQGRQETQYF.

In regard to this clone: An end of the junction does not agree with germline; a read error may underlie this. The DNA of the CDR3 is TGTTCCAGCAGCTTACGGAATGGGACAGGGCCGAACACCGGGGAGCTGTTTTTT. This translates into CSSSLRNGTGPNTGELFF. This sequence joins TRBV7-9 and TRBJ2-2; 9 bases are a match to TRBD1. Looked up from germline, CDR1 is SEHNR and CDR2 is FQNEAQ (reference sequence). The CDR3 is 18 amino acids.

The V call is TRBV7-9, the J call TRBJ2-1, with TRBD2 identical over 9 bases. This CDR3 has 15 amino acids. V shed 3 bases and J 9 bases; nucleotides not matched to a gene: 9. Germline CDR1 SEHNR, CDR2 FQNEAQ (reference sequence). The CDR3 spells CASSFLASGAFEQFF. The CDR3 nucleotides read TGTGCCAGCAGCTTTCTGGCTAGCGGGGCATTTGAGCAGTTCTTC.

V gene TRBV6-1 combines with J gene TRBJ2-3; 9 bases fit TRBD1. V lost 8 bases and J lost 3; bases outside the gene matches: 6. Germline V gives CDR1 MNHNS, CDR2 SASEGT. The CDR3 is 14 amino acids. CDR3 coding DNA: TGTGCCAGCGGGACAGGGAGCGGGACAGATACGCAGTATTTT. This gives the protein CASGTGSGTDTQYF.

V is TRBV9 and J is TRBJ1-2, with D possibly TRBD1 on 5 matching bases. The CDR3 has 13 amino acids. Trimming left V 0 bases short and J 7 bases short, with 10 bases between. Looked up from germline, CDR1 is SGDLS and CDR2 is YYNGEE. Here the CDR3 reads CASSVAPGSGYTF. CDR3 nucleotides: TGTGCCAGCAGCGTAGCCCCAGGGTCTGGCTACACCTTC.

Only one count was recorded for this clone. This sequence joins TRBV10-2 and TRBJ1-5, with D possibly TRBD1 on 5 matching bases. Trimming pared 8 bases from V and 3 bases from J, leaving 8 bases between. The germline V gene encodes CDR1 WSHSY and CDR2 SAAADI. This CDR3 has 12 residues. The DNA for the CDR3 is TGCGCCAGCGGGGGGACCAATCAGCCCCAGCATTTT. Translated: CASGGTNQPQHF.

The chain is built from TRBV6-1 and TRBJ1-1, with 10 positions matching TRBD1. The germline V gene has CDR1 MNHNS and CDR2 SASEGT. Trimming at V came to 6 bases and at J to 5 bases, leaving 6 bases not matched to a gene. This CDR3 is 14 amino acids long. The CDR3 sequence: CASSLDRGPTEAFF. The CDR3 coding sequence is TGTGCCAGCAGCCTCGACAGGGGGCCTACTGAAGCTTTCTTT.

This clone occurred a few times. The chain carries TRBV2 and TRBJ1-4; a weak D match, TRBD1 (6 bases). From germline, CDR1 is SNHLY and CDR2 FYNNEI. The germline V and J ends were trimmed by 7 bases and 6 bases, with 18 bases remaining between them. The CDR3 spans 15 residues. The CDR3 DNA sequence: TGTGCCAGCAAGGGCTTCGACAGGCCGGATGAAAAACTGTTTTTT. As protein: CASKGFDRPDEKLFF.

This rearrangement joins TRBV4-3 to TRBJ1-3, with TRBD1 matching 9 bases. Losses at the gene ends were 0 bases for V and 4 bases for J; bases not matched to a gene: 7. The CDR3 sequence is 17 residues long. Germline V gene sequence: CDR1 LGHNA, CDR2 YSLEER. The CDR3 sequence: CASSQDVTGGGGNTIYF. CDR3 DNA sequence: TGCGCCAGCAGCCAAGATGTGACAGGGGGTGGCGGAAACACCATATATTTT.

The V and J genes are TRBV30 and TRBJ2-2, with 13 bases aligning to TRBD2. Germline values: CDR1 GTSNPN, CDR2 SVGIG (reference sequence). The CDR3 is 15 residues long. V lost 3 bases, J lost 6 bases, and 4 bases stayed unmatched. CDR3 residues: CAWRGTSGVSGELFF. In nucleotides, the CDR3 is TGTGCCTGGAGGGGGACTAGCGGGGTTTCCGGGGAGCTGTTTTTT.

The rearrangement joins TRBV5-4 to TRBJ2-7; 12 nucleotides line up with TRBD2. The CDR3 length is 14 residues. CDR1 is SGHNT, CDR2 YYREEE, per germline (reference sequence). V dropped 4 bases and J dropped 6; count of bases not matched to a gene: 5. The CDR3 nucleotides read TGTGCCAGCAGCCTAGCGGGGGGGCCCCTCGAGCAGTACTTC. Amino acids: CASSLAGGPLEQYF.

CDR3 protein: CASSLRQGVGSYEQYF. In nucleotides, the CDR3 is TGTGCCAGCAGTTTGCGACAGGGTGTGGGCTCCTACGAGCAGTACTTC. The chain recombines TRBV6-5 with TRBJ2-7; the match to TRBD1 covers 7 bases. Germline V gene sequence: CDR1 MNHEY, CDR2 SVGAGI. Losses at the gene ends were 4 bases for V and 0 bases for J; bases not matched to a gene: 9. CDR3 length equals 16 residues.

CDR3 DNA sequence: TGTGCCAGCAGCGTAGAAACAGCGGGGGGCGGAAAGACCCAGTACTTC. Amino acid sequence: CASSVETAGGGKTQYF. The chain employs TRBV9 and TRBJ2-5; 9 bases line up with TRBD2. The germline V gene has CDR1 SGDLS and CDR2 YYNGEE. This CDR3 comprises 16 residues. Trimming at V came to 0 bases and at J to 6 bases, leaving 9 bases not matched to a gene.

The rearrangement uses TRBV30 and TRBJ1-2; the D gene is possibly TRBD1 (5 bases). The CDR3 consists of 13 residues. Trimming shortened V by 1 base and J by 4 bases, and 10 bases separated the two germline ends. Germline CDR1 is GTSNPN and CDR2 is SVGIG (reference sequence). This CDR3 reads CAWSEGHAYGYTF. CDR3 DNA sequence: TGTGCCTGGAGTGAAGGACACGCCTATGGCTACACCTTC.

This clone was observed a single time. The rearrangement uses TRBV21-1 and TRBJ2-7; the table's D call, TRBD2, has no DNA check behind it. TRBV21-1 is deemed a pseudogene. The CDR3 runs to 9 residues. The CDR3 DNA sequence: TGTGCCAGGGGGGGGGAGCAGTACTTC. It yields the protein CARGGEQYF.

The chain employs TRBV18 and TRBJ1-5; TRBD1 matches 9 bases. V dropped 3 bases and J dropped 5; count of bases not matched to a gene: 5. Germline CDR1 KGHSH, CDR2 LQKENI. CDR3 length equals 15 residues. The CDR3 DNA is TGTGCCAGCTCACCGGGAACAGGGGGCCATCAGCCCCAGCATTTT. Protein product: CASSPGTGGHQPQHF.

CDR3 residues: CATSRSSSGTGELFF. CDR3 DNA sequence: TGTGCCACCAGCAGATCATCCTCGGGGACCGGGGAGCTGTTTTTT. The chain couples TRBV15 to TRBJ2-2; TRBD2 is a possible D gene (5 bases). This CDR3 contains 15 residues. V lost 2 bases and J lost 5, with 12 bases in between. Germline values: CDR1 LNHNV, CDR2 YYDKDF (reference sequence).

The V and J genes are TRBV7-2 and TRBJ1-5; D not certain. The V end was cut by 1 base, the J end by 5 bases, with 9 bases between. The germline gives CDR1 SGHTA, CDR2 FQGNSA. The CDR3 length is 14 residues. The chain's CDR3 is CASSLESGDQPQHF. The CDR3 bases are TGTGCCAGCAGCTTAGAATCCGGGGATCAGCCCCAGCATTTT.

The chain has TRBV6-4 and TRBJ2-1; TRBD2 aligns across 12 bases. Losses at the gene ends were 2 bases for V and 4 bases for J; bases not matched to a gene: 0. This CDR3 is 15 amino acids long. Germline loops: CDR1 MRHNA, CDR2 SNTAGT. In DNA, the CDR3 is TGTGCCAGCAGTGACGGGACTAGCGGGTACAATGAGCAGTTCTTC. It encodes CASSDGTSGYNEQFF.

The rearrangement links TRBV9 to TRBJ2-7, with D possibly being TRBD1 (6 bases). Trimming took off 2 bases at V and 1 base at J, with 13 bases between the two ends. This CDR3 has 15 amino acids. The V gene's germline CDR1 is SGDLS and CDR2 YYNGEE. The CDR3 DNA reads as TGTGCCAGCAGCGTCGAGACCCAGGGGTCCTACGAGCAGTACTTC. Protein product: CASSVETQGSYEQYF.

The genes are TRBV5-8 and TRBJ2-7, with TRBD1 matching over 7 bases. Germline loops: CDR1 SGHTS, CDR2 YDEGEE. Trimming cost V 6 bases and J 5 bases; bases outside gene matches: 8. CDR3 length: 13 residues. For the CDR3, the DNA is TGTGCCAGCACGGGACAGCGCTTTCACGAGCAGTACTTC. Encoded protein: CASTGQRFHEQYF.

The rearrangement links TRBV9 to TRBJ2-7; TRBD2 might be the D (7 bases). Deletions cut 5 bases from V and 6 bases from J, with 21 bases between. CDR3 length: 15 residues. Germline values: CDR1 SGDLS, CDR2 YYNGEE. CDR3 region: CASSLVGGADGEQYF. In DNA, the CDR3 is TGTGCCAGCAGTCTCGTAGGGGGGGCCGATGGCGAGCAGTACTTC. The full variable domain, its missing parts supplied by reference TRBV9 and TRBJ2-7, is DSGVTQTPKHLITATGQRVTLRCSPRSGDLSVYWYQQSLDQGLQFLIQYYNGEERAKGNILERFSAQQFPDLHSELNLSSLELGDSALYFCASSLVGGADGEQYFGPGTRLTVT.

The CDR3 region has the DNA TGTGCCAGTAGTCCCGGGGTTAATTCACCCCTCCACTTT. It translates to CASSPGVNSPLHF. The rearrangement uses TRBV19 and TRBJ1-6; D uncertain. Deletions cut 5 bases from V and 6 bases from J, with 8 bases between. This CDR3 has 13 amino acids. The germline gives CDR1 LNHDA, CDR2 SQIVND (reference sequence).

This chain links TRBV6-5 with TRBJ1-1; maybe TRBD1 (5 bases). V gave up 5 bases and J gave up 0 bases, with 10 bases separating them. CDR1 and CDR2 from the germline V gene are MNHEY and SVGAGI. This CDR3 has 14 amino acids. The CDR3 nucleotides read TGTGCCAGCAGTCTCACAGGTATGAACACTGAAGCTTTCTTT. Translation gives CASSLTGMNTEAFF.

CDR3 protein: CAWSADRGGQPQHF. CDR3 bases: TGTGCCTGGAGTGCAGACAGGGGGGGTCAGCCCCAGCATTTT. The chain joins TRBV30 to TRBJ1-5; TRBD1 matches 9 bases. The germline V gene has CDR1 GTSNPN and CDR2 SVGIG (reference sequence). V lost 1 base to trimming and J lost 6 bases; unmatched junction nucleotides: 4. CDR3 length: 14 amino acids.

The chain uses TRBV6-5 and TRBJ1-6, with 7 bases fitting TRBD1. V lost 6 bases, J lost 13 bases, and 9 bases stayed unmatched. This CDR3 is built from 13 residues. The germline V gene has CDR1 MNHEY and CDR2 SVGAGI. The CDR3 region is CASRGTEPAPLHF. CDR3 bases: TGTGCCAGCAGGGGGACAGAGCCAGCCCCCCTCCACTTT.

V is TRBV19 and J is TRBJ1-1; D is undetermined. Trimming took off 1 base at V and 3 bases at J, with 9 bases between the two ends. The CDR3 runs 14 residues. Per germline, CDR1 LNHDA and CDR2 SQIVND (reference sequence). CDR3 in amino acids: CASSIVLADTEAFF. The CDR3 nucleotides are TGTGCCAGTAGTATAGTCTTGGCGGACACTGAAGCTTTCTTT.

The V call is TRBV5-4, the J call TRBJ1-2; 8 bases agree with TRBD1. The trim removed 3 bases at V and 4 bases at J, leaving 5 bases unmatched. CDR1 SGHNT and CDR2 YYREEE come from the germline V gene (reference sequence). The CDR3 consists of 14 residues. The DNA of the CDR3 is TGTGCCAGCAGCTGGAACAGGGGGTCCTATGGCTACACCTTC. This translates into CASSWNRGSYGYTF.

As concerns this clone: The junction departs from germline at one end; a sequencing error may be responsible. This chain connects TRBV10-2 to TRBJ2-7; 10 positions agree with TRBD1. In germline, CDR1 is WSHSY, CDR2 SAAADI. The CDR3 loop spans 16 amino acids. CDR3 DNA sequence: TGCGCCAGCGGTGAGAAAAGACAGGGGGCCGGTTACGAGCAGTACTTC. It yields the protein CASGEKRQGAGYEQYF.

The chain uses TRBV5-1 and TRBJ2-3; D uncertain. The CDR3 sequence is 14 residues long. The germline gives CDR1 SGHRS, CDR2 YFSETQ. V lost 0 bases, J lost 1 base, and 6 bases lay in between. The CDR3 sequence: CASSLGSGTDTQYF. CDR3 sequence (DNA): TGCGCCAGCAGCTTGGGGTCAGGCACAGATACGCAGTATTTT.